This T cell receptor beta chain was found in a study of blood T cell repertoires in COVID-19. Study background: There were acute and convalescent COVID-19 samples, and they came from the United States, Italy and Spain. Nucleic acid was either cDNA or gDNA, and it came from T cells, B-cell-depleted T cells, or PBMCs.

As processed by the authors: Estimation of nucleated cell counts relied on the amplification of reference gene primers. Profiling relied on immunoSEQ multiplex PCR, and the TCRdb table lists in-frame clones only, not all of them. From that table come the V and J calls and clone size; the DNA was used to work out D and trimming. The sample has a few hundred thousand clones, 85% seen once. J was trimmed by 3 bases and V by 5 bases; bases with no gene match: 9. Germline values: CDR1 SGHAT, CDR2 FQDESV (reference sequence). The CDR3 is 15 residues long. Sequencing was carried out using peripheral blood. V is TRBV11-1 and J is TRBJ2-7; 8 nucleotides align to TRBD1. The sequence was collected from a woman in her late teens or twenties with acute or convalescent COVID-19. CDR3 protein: CASSNPGTGLYEQYF. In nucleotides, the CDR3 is TGTGCCAGCAGCAATCCCGGGACAGGTCTCTACGAGCAGTACTTC.